This T cell receptor beta chain emerged from a study of human T cells and chemical hapten exposure. Study details: 2% DPC was applied to 2 cm by 2 cm of upper inner arm skin for sensitization. Points from the study as a whole: Correlating positively with patch test score were the PT1 expanded TCR counts. Counts of TCRs above 1 in 1000 frequency stayed unchanged with DPC sensitization.

Remarks on this clonotype: Antigen: not known.

Time point here: patch test 2, 6 weeks after DPC sensitization. Treatment indicated: therapeutic diphenylcyclopropenone sensitization with weekly scalp DPC. TCRdb reanalysed the RACE reads using MiXCR and keeps one entry per CDR3 protein. Of more than 85,000 distinct CDR3 sequences listed, around 10% were seen once; the top ten hold roughly 2.2%. The CDR3 consists of 15 residues. Germline CDR1 reads SEHNR; CDR2 reads FQNEAQ (reference sequence). V lost 5 bases, J lost 5 bases, and 8 bases stayed unmatched. This clonotype originated in a man between 40 and 49 years old with alopecia areata. Some clones in this sample may be carry-over from other donors' samples. The chain links TRBV7-9 to TRBJ2-3; 9 bases are a match to TRBD1. Sequences were derived from whole blood, sampled in connection with sensitization to the hapten diphenylcyclopropenone (DPC). CDR3 sequence: CASSLWTGDEDTQYF. DNA for the CDR3: TGTGCCAGCAGCCTTTGGACAGGGGATGAAGATACGCAGTATTTT.